The present T cell receptor (beta chain) was sequenced within a study of T cell responses to AZD1222 COVID-19 vaccine. Study-wide results and caveats: None of the repertoires were sampled until the peak T cell response had passed. In a largely white British group with more females than males, clonal diversity was possibly underestimated. Targets within unmutated variant regions were reportedly found for nearly half of spike-specific TCRs. The number of AZD1222 recipients seropositive at baseline was only 6 or 7.

Clones were read by immunoSEQ multiplex PCR, and TCRdb kept only the in-frame ones, dropping some. Of 150,000 to 200,000 clones listed, around 90% are singletons. CDR3 length: 13 residues. V was pared by 2 bases and J by 7 bases, with 9 bases between. CDR1 SEHNR and CDR2 FQNEAQ come from the germline V gene (reference sequence). Concerning this clone: Its matching antigen is unknown.

The TCR was taken from an adult who received the MenACWY meningococcal vaccine as a control. This material consisted of peripheral blood, taken 28 days after the second dose of the MenACWY control vaccine. V is TRBV7-9 and J is TRBJ2-1; D gene uncertain. The CDR3 nucleotides are TGTGCCAGCAGCTTATCGACCGGGAATGAGCAGTTCTTC. This translates into CASSLSTGNEQFF.